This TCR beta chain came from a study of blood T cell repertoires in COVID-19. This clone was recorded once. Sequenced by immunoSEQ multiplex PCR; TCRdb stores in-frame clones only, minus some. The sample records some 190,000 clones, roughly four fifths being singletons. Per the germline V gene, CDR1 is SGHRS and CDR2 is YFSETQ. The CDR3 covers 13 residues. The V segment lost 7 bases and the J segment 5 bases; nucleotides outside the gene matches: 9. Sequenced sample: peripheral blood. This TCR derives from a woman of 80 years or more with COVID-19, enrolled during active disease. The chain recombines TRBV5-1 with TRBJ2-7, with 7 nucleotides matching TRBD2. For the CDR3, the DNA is TGCGCCAGCCACCGGGGGGTTAACGACGAGCAGTACTTC. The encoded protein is CASHRGVNDEQYF. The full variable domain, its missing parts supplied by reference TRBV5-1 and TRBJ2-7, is KAGVTQTPRYLIKTRGQQVTLSCSPISGHRSVSWYQQTPGQGLQFLFEYFSETQRNKGNFPGRFSGRQFSNSRSEMNVSTLELGDSALYLCASHRGVNDEQYFGPGTRLTVT.